The T cell receptor (beta chain) described here comes from a study of CD8 T cells in Susac syndrome. CDR3 length equals 15 residues. Germline CDR1 SGHNT, CDR2 YYREEE (reference sequence). With 2 bases removed from V and 2 bases from J, the gap between germline ends came to 11 bases. With random hexamers, roughly 0.45 to 1 ug RNA was reverse transcribed. TCRdb independently ran MiXCR on the immunoSEQ multiplex PCR reads; one entry per CDR3 protein. The sample holds approximately 150,000 distinct CDR3 sequences, about 90% seen once. The J gene is TRBJ2-1, the V gene TRBV5-4, with TRBD2 as a possible D gene (8 bases). Sequencing was performed on CD4+ T cells from PBMCs. This clonotype originated in a human donor in good health. CDR3 in DNA: TGTGCCAGCAGCTTCGGGAGGGGGCCCTACAATGAGCAGTTCTTC. Translating gives CASSFGRGPYNEQFF.